This T cell receptor beta chain was sequenced in a study of T cells expressing NK-cell markers. Study-level background: Researchers got TCR beta repertoires out of sorted CD3+CD56+NKG2C+, CD3+CD56+NKG2C- and CD3+CD56-NKG2C+ T cells. Most of the eight sequenced donors were HCMV-seropositive; one was seronegative. Broader study findings: Each of six donors carried dominant NKG2C+ clonotypes accounting for about 1.0-7.0% of CD8+ T cells.

What made the TCR beta cDNA was 5'RACE template switching with UMIs. TCRdb reprocessed the 5' RACE reads; each CDR3 protein has one entry and no DNA is given. This repertoire includes 400,000 to 550,000 distinct CDR3 sequences. Regarding this clonotype: The antigen is not known.

This CDR3 has 14 residues. Germline V gene sequence: CDR1 SGHRS, CDR2 YFSETQ. The sequenced material came from blood T cells: a sorted CD56 or NKG2C T cell subset, CD4+ or CD8+ T cells, or bulk PBMC T cells (not recorded which). The chain uses TRBV5-1 and TRBJ1-1; TCRdb indicates TRBD1, and absent DNA this call remains unverified. This clonotype originated in a woman aged 18 to 69 in good health. CDR3 sequence: CASSWSTGVTEAFF.